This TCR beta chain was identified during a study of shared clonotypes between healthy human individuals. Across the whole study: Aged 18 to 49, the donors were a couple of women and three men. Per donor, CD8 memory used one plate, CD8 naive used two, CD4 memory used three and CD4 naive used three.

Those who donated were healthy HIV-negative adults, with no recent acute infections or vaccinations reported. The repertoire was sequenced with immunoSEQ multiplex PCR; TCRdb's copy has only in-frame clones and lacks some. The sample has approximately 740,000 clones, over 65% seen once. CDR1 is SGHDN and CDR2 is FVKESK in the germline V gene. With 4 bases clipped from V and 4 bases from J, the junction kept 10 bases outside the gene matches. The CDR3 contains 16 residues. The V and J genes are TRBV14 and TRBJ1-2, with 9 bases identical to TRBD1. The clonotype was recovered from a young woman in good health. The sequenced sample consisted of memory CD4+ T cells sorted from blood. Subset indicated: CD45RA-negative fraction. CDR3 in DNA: TGTGCCAGCAGCCCACGGACGGGACAGGGAGCCTATGGCTACACCTTC. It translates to CASSPRTGQGAYGYTF. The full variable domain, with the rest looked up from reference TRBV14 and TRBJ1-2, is EAGVTQFPSHSVIEKGQTVTLRCDPISGHDNLYWYRRVMGKEIKFLLHFVKESKQDESGMPNNRFLAERTGGTYSTLKVQPAELEDSGVYFCASSPRTGQGAYGYTFGSGTRLTVV.